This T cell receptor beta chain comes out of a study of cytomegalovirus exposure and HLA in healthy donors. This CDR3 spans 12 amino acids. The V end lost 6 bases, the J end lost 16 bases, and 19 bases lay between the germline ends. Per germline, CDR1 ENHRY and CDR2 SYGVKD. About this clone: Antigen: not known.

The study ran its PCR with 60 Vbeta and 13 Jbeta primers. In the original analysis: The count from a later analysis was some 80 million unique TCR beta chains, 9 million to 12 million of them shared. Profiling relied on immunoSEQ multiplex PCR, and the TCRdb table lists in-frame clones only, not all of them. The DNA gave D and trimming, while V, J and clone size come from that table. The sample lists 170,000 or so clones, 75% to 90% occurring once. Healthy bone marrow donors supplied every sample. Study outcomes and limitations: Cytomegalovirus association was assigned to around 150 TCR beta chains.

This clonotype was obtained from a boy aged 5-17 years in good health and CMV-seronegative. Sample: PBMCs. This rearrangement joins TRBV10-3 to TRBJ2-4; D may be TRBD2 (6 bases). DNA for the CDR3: TGTGCCATCAGCAGAACGGGAGATCGTAACTACTTC. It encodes CAISRTGDRNYF.